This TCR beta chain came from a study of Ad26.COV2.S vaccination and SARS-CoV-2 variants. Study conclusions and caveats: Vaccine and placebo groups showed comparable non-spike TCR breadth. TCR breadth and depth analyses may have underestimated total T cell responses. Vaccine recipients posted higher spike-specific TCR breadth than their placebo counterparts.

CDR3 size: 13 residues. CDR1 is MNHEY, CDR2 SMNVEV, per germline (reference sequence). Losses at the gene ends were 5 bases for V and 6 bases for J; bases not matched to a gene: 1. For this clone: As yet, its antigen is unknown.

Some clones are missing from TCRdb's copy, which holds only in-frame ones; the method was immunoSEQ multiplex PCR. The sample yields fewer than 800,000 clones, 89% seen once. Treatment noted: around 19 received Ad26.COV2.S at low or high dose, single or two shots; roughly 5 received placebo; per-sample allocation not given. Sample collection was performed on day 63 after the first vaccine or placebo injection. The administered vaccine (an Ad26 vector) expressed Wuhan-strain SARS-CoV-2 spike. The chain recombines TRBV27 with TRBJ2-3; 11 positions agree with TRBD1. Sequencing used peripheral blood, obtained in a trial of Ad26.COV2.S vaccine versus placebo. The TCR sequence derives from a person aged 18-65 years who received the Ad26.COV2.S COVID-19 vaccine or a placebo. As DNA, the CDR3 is TGTGCCAGCAGTAGGGACAGGGGGGATACGCAGTATTTT. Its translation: CASSRDRGDTQYF.